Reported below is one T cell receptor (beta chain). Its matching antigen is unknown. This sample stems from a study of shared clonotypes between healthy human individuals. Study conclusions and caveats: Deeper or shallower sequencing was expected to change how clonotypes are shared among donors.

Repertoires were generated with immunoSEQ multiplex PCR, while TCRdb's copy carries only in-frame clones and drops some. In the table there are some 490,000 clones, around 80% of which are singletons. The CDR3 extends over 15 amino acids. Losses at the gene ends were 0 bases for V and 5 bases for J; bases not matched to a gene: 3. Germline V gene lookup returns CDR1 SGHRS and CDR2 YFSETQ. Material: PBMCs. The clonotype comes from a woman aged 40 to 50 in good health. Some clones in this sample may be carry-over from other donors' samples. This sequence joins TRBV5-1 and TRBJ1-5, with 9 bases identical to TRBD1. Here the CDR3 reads CASSLGDREDQPQHF. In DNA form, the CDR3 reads TGCGCCAGCAGCTTGGGGGACAGGGAGGATCAGCCCCAGCATTTT.